A selection of T cell receptor beta chains follows, all from one sample in a study of blood T cell repertoires in COVID-19. The table came from immunoSEQ multiplex PCR; TCRdb's copy has only in-frame clones and leaves some out. This sample carries under 200,000 clones, approximately 88% of them seen once, and the ten largest clones take 2.5% to 3%. The sample consisted of peripheral blood. The receptor source for this set is a woman between 55 and 75 years old with acute or convalescent COVID-19. CDR3s include the opening cysteine and the closing phenylalanine or tryptophan. A D gene is named only where the DNA matches it firmly. Expanded clones get a size class; other rows say once, few or many, or leave the size out.

j_call | d_call | clone_size | v_call | cdr3_nt | cdr3_aa
TRBJ1-2 | - | - | TRBV7-3 | TGTGCCAGCAGCTTGACAGGTTCCCCTAACTATGGCTACACCTTC | CASSLTGSPNYGYTF
TRBJ1-6 | - | - | TRBV3-1/TRBV3-2 | TGTGCCAGCAGCCAAGCGGACCAAAAGGGAGGGTCCTATAATTCACCCCTCCACTTT | CASSQADQKGGSYNSPLHF
TRBJ2-1 | - | - | TRBV27 | TGTGCCAGCAGTTTAGGCTTGTACAATGAGCAGTTCTTC | CASSLGLYNEQFF
TRBJ1-6 | TRBD1 | once | TRBV12-3/TRBV12-4 | TGTGCCAGCAGTACAACAGGGGACTCACCCCTCCACTTT | CASSTTGDSPLHF
TRBJ2-6 | - | - | TRBV2 | TGTGCCAGCAGTGCAGCAGGGGCTGGGGCCAACGTCCTGACTTTC | CASSAAGAGANVLTF
TRBJ2-5 | - | - | TRBV10-3 | TGTGCCATCAGTGAATTTCAGGGGCAAGAGACCCAGTACTTC | CAISEFQGQETQYF
TRBJ2-1 | TRBD1 | few | TRBV7-2 | TGTGCCAGCAGCTCCGACCGGGACAGGGGTGGGAATGAGCAGTTCTTC | CASSSDRDRGGNEQFF
TRBJ2-7 | TRBD2 | - | TRBV10-3 | TGTGCCATCAACCGGGCGGGGGGTGAATCCGAGCAGTACTTC | CAINRAGGESEQYF
TRBJ1-6 | TRBD1 | - | TRBV4-2 | TGTGCCAGCAGCCAAGGGACCGGGACAGGTTATAATTCACCCCTCCACTTT | CASSQGTGTGYNSPLHF
TRBJ1-6 | - | once | TRBV13 | TGTGCCAGCAGCTTAGGACAGGCGCGAAATTCACCCCTCCACTTT | CASSLGQARNSPLHF
TRBJ2-1 | - | - | TRBV7-9 | TGTGCCAGCAGCTCCGGGGGATCCTACAATGAGCAGTTCTTC | CASSSGGSYNEQFF
TRBJ1-1 | TRBD1 | few | TRBV12-5 | TGTGCTAGTGGTTTGGAAGGGGGCACCGGCACTGAAGCTTTCTTT | CASGLEGGTGTEAFF
TRBJ1-3 | - | - | TRBV7-9 | TGTGCCAGCAGTTCGGACAGATTCTCTGGAAACACCATATATTTT | CASSSDRFSGNTIYF
TRBJ1-1 | - | - | TRBV6-5 | TGTGCCAGCAGTAATCTCCAGGGCGAAGCTTTCTTT | CASSNLQGEAFF
TRBJ1-1 | TRBD1 | once | TRBV19 | TGTGCCAGTAGTTATGGGACAGGGGAGACTGAAGCTTTCTTT | CASSYGTGETEAFF
TRBJ1-2 | TRBD1 | - | TRBV5-1 | TGCGCCAGCAGCCCCTTTAAGGGGGCGCAAGGCTACACCTTC | CASSPFKGAQGYTF
TRBJ2-7 | - | - | TRBV4-2 | TGTGCCAGCAGCCCCTTTAGCTCCTACGAGCAGTACTTC | CASSPFSSYEQYF
TRBJ2-1 | TRBD2 | - | TRBV19 | TGTGCCAGTAGTATAGCCCCACTAGCGGGGGGCGATGAGCAGTTCTTC | CASSIAPLAGGDEQFF
TRBJ2-4 | TRBD2 | - | TRBV7-2 | TGTGCCAGCAGCCTCACCGGGGGGGCCAAAAACATTCAGTACTTC | CASSLTGGAKNIQYF
TRBJ1-2 | - | - | TRBV7-2 | TGTGCCAGCAGCTTGCGCAGGGTAGACTATGGCTACACCTTC | CASSLRRVDYGYTF
TRBJ2-1 | TRBD2 | - | TRBV6-2/TRBV6-3 | TGTGCCAGCAGTGGCGGGACTAGCGGACTCTTC | CASSGGTSGLF
TRBJ2-3 | TRBD1 | - | TRBV6-5 | TGTGCCGGAGGCCGACAGGGGTTAGGAGATACGCAGTATTTT | CAGGRQGLGDTQYF
TRBJ2-2 | TRBD1 | - | TRBV5-6 | TGTGCCAGCAGCTTGGTCGGACAGGGGGCAGGAGGGGAGCTGTTTTTT | CASSLVGQGAGGELFF
TRBJ2-2 | TRBD2 | - | TRBV6-1 | TGTGCCAGCAGTGGGGGACTAGACGGCTTTGCCGGGGAGCTGTTTTTT | CASSGGLDGFAGELFF
TRBJ1-1 | - | - | TRBV19 | TGTGCCAGTAGGACGACAGGAGACACTGAAGCTTTCTTT | CASRTTGDTEAFF
TRBJ2-3 | - | - | TRBV9 | TGTGCCAGCACGTGGAAAGGGGGCACAGATACGCAGTATTTT | CASTWKGGTDTQYF
TRBJ1-1 | - | few | TRBV5-1 | TGCGCCAGCAGCTTGGACCGCAGGGGCAGCACTGAAGCTTTCTTT | CASSLDRRGSTEAFF
TRBJ2-7 | TRBD2 | - | TRBV7-2 | TGTGCCAGCAGCTTAAACGGGGGGGAATCCTACGAGCAGTACTTC | CASSLNGGESYEQYF
TRBJ2-2 | TRBD2 | - | TRBV18 | TGTGCCAGCTCACCAGGGAGGGCGGACACCGGGGAGCTGTTTTTT | CASSPGRADTGELFF
TRBJ1-2 | - | - | TRBV15 | TGTGCCACCAGCAGAGGGTTAGGAGGGGAGGGGGACTATGGCTACACCTTC | CATSRGLGGEGDYGYTF
TRBJ1-4 | - | - | TRBV6-6 | TGTGCCAGCAGTTCAGGACAGCGCCTGAATGAAAAACTGTTTTTT | CASSSGQRLNEKLFF
TRBJ2-1 | TRBD2 | - | TRBV7-2 | TGTGCCAGCAGCTCCGCGGGGGGTTCAATATGGAATGAGCAGTTCTTC | CASSSAGGSIWNEQFF
TRBJ2-7 | TRBD2 | few | TRBV29-1 | TGCAGCGCGGGGACTAGCGGAAACTACGAGCAGTACTTC | CSAGTSGNYEQYF
TRBJ1-3 | TRBD1 | many | TRBV7-2 | TGTGCCAGCAGTCGGGACAGGGGAAACACCATATATTTT | CASSRDRGNTIYF
TRBJ1-2 | - | few | TRBV19 | TGTGCCAGTAGTTTGGGGCCAGGGGTTCCTAACTATGGCTACACCTTC | CASSLGPGVPNYGYTF
TRBJ2-7 | TRBD1 | - | TRBV7-3 | TGTGCCAGCAGCCCGACAGGGGGGGGATACGAGCAGTACTTC | CASSPTGGGYEQYF
TRBJ2-3 | TRBD2 | - | TRBV10-3 | TGTGCCATCAGTGAGGGACTAGCGGGTGGAGATACGCAGTATTTT | CAISEGLAGGDTQYF
TRBJ2-3 | - | - | TRBV11-3 | TGTGCCAGCAGCCTTAAGGGGGATACGCAGTATTTT | CASSLKGDTQYF
TRBJ1-2 | - | - | TRBV7-2 | TGTGCCAGCAGCGCCCGAGGGGGGGCAGGTGGCTACACCTTC | CASSARGGAGGYTF
TRBJ2-1 | - | - | TRBV5-1 | TGCGCCAGCAGCATTGCGACAGACTCCTACAATGAGCAGTTCTTC | CASSIATDSYNEQFF
TRBJ1-5 | - | few | TRBV6-1 | TGTGCCAGCAGTGAAACCCCGGGGGGGGTGAACAATCAGCCCCAGCATTTT | CASSETPGGVNNQPQHF
TRBJ1-5 | - | - | TRBV19 | TGTGCCAGTAGTCAGGGCGAGCCCCAGCATTTT | CASSQGEPQHF
TRBJ2-7 | TRBD1 | - | TRBV2 | TGTGCCAGCGCCGGACAGGGGGTCACCAGGGGCGAGCAGTACTTC | CASAGQGVTRGEQYF
TRBJ2-7 | TRBD1 | - | TRBV19 | TGTGCCAGTAGTATAGACAGGGGGTCCTACGAGCAGTACTTC | CASSIDRGSYEQYF
TRBJ1-5 | - | - | TRBV5-1 | TGCGCCAGCAGCCCGACAGAGCTTTATAGCAATCAGCCCCAGCATTTT | CASSPTELYSNQPQHF
TRBJ2-2 | - | - | TRBV5-1 | TGCGCCAGCAGCTTGCGTGACAGGCCAACCGGGGAGCTGTTTTTT | CASSLRDRPTGELFF
TRBJ2-3 | TRBD1 | - | TRBV29-1 | TGCAGCGTCCAGACAGGGCCCCACACAGATACGCAGTATTTT | CSVQTGPHTDTQYF
TRBJ1-2 | - | few | TRBV19 | TGTGCCAGTAGTACACCGAACCCGGGTCTGTATGGCTACACCTTC | CASSTPNPGLYGYTF
TRBJ2-7 | - | - | TRBV3-1/TRBV3-2 | TGTGCCAGCAGCCAAGCCACGGCAGTCCGTCGGGGCGAGCAGTACTTC | CASSQATAVRRGEQYF
TRBJ2-2 | - | - | TRBV2 | TGTGCCAGCGGGCCGGAGAACACCGGGGAGCTGTTTTTT | CASGPENTGELFF
TRBJ1-1 | - | - | TRBV5-1 | TGCGCCAGCAGCTCTGCCCAGGGGCCGGGGACTGAAGCTTTCTTT | CASSSAQGPGTEAFF
TRBJ1-1 | - | - | TRBV6-2/TRBV6-3 | TGTGCCAGCAGCCCAGCGGGGAAACCTGAAGCTTTCTTT | CASSPAGKPEAFF
TRBJ2-2 | - | - | TRBV6-2/TRBV6-3 | TGTGCCAGCAGTCGAAACAGCCGGAGGGCCGGGGAGCTGTTTTTT | CASSRNSRRAGELFF
TRBJ2-7 | - | - | TRBV4-1 | TGCGCCAGCAGCCGCGGGGGGACAGTAGCCTACGAGCAGTACTTC | CASSRGGTVAYEQYF
TRBJ1-2 | TRBD1 | once | TRBV12-3/TRBV12-4 | TGTGCCAGCAGGGAGGGACAGAACTATGGCTACACCTTC | CASREGQNYGYTF
TRBJ1-5 | TRBD1 | - | TRBV5-8 | TGTGCCAGCAGCTCCGGACAGGGGCATCAGCCCCAGCATTTT | CASSSGQGHQPQHF
TRBJ1-1 | - | - | TRBV28 | TGTGCCAGCAGTTATCTTAGGGAGAAAGGGGCTTTCTTT | CASSYLREKGAFF